The entry below describes one T cell receptor beta chain. The antigen remains undetermined. The sample comes from a study of regulatory T cells in long-lasting Graves disease. Findings and caveats of the study: Analyses excluded thyroid tissue, covering peripheral blood alone.

The CDR3 is 14 amino acids. The germline V gene encodes CDR1 LNHDA and CDR2 SQIVND (reference sequence). The V and J ends lost 1 base and 5 bases respectively, with 6 bases between them. Time point indicated: newly diagnosed GD, antithyroid drugs for less than 3 months. PBMC RNA was the source of the TCR library. American Thyroid Association guidelines defined Graves' disease diagnosis. One endocrinology department in Xi'an, China, was where patients came from. The TCR beta library used iRepertoire HTBI primers with Arm-PCR amplification of CDR3. TCRdb analysed the multiplex PCR reads with MiXCR anew, one entry per CDR3 protein. The sample includes about 460,000 distinct CDR3 sequences, 11% to 15% seen only once; the top ten take roughly 15%. This sample was shared with a second study, whose subject was T cells in Graves' hyperthyroidism and ophthalmopathy. Per that study: Primed by the HTBI set, a first-round RT-PCR was run on the TCR CDR3.

This chain joins TRBV19 and TRBJ2-6; unclear D gene. This receptor was obtained from a woman in her 50s with Graves disease. The sequences come from peripheral blood mononuclear cells (PBMCs), collected at new diagnosis, from a patient treated with antithyroid drugs. Written as DNA, the CDR3 is TGTGCCAGTAGTATAGGAACAAGGGCCAACGTCCTGACTTTC. The encoded protein is CASSIGTRANVLTF.